Shown below are 30 T cell receptor beta chains from a single sample sequenced in a study of identical twins. TCRdb independently ran MiXCR on the 5' RACE reads; one entry per CDR3 protein. The sample has roughly 710,000 distinct CDR3 sequences; 5.5% to 6.5% are singletons. The sample was naive T cells sorted from blood. The receptors were sampled from a man aged 18 to 29 in good health.

Notes on this clonotype: A much larger clone lies one base from this, so it may be a read error. The chain links TRBV20-1 to TRBJ2-5; D is uncertain. CDR1 DFQATT and CDR2 SNEGSKA come from the germline V gene (reference sequence). The CDR3 consists of 12 residues. The CDR3: CSASRRGETHYF. The CDR3 DNA follows: TGCAGTGCTAGCCGAAGAGGAGAGACCCACTACTTC.

The gene calls are TRBV3-1 and TRBJ2-7; no clear D gene. From germline, CDR1 is LGHDT and CDR2 YNNKEL (reference sequence). Trimming pared 2 bases from V and 2 bases from J, leaving 10 bases between. The CDR3 runs 14 residues. In DNA, the CDR3 is TGTGCCAGCAGCCAATCGTCCGGAGCCTACGAGCAGTACTTC. Its protein product is CASSQSSGAYEQYF.

This clonotype was picked up many times. The chain links TRBV12-3 or TRBV12-4 to TRBJ2-1; 7 bases match TRBD2. This CDR3 has 15 amino acids. V was pared by 5 bases and J by 3 bases, with 7 bases of the junction left unmatched. The CDR3: CASSLSGIGYNEQFF. Written as DNA, the CDR3 is TGTGCCAGCAGTCTCAGCGGGATAGGCTACAATGAGCAGTTCTTC.

This clonotype was found a few times. The chain combines TRBV19 with TRBJ1-4; 7 bases align to TRBD1. V was clipped by 9 bases and J by 0 bases; unmatched bases: 13. Germline CDR1 LNHDA, CDR2 SQIVND (reference sequence). The CDR3 consists of 17 residues. CDR3 DNA sequence: TGTGCCAGCGCCAAAGGGGGCCCGGCAACAACTAATGAAAAACTGTTTTTT. This encodes CASAKGGPATTNEKLFF. The full variable domain, its missing parts supplied by reference TRBV19 and TRBJ1-4, is DGGITQSPKYLFRKEGQNVTLSCEQNLNHDAMYWYRQDPGQGLRLIYYSQIVNDFQKGDIAEGYSVSREKKESFPLTVTSAQKNPTAFYLCASAKGGPATTNEKLFFGSGTQLSVL.

V gene TRBV20-1 combines with J gene TRBJ1-5; a possible D gene is TRBD1 (5 bases). This CDR3 has 15 residues. With 4 bases removed from V and 8 bases from J, the gap between germline ends came to 21 bases. CDR1 DFQATT and CDR2 SNEGSKA come from the germline V gene (reference sequence). The CDR3 protein is CSAKQGQPFGEPQHF. In DNA form, the CDR3 reads TGCAGTGCTAAGCAAGGACAACCCTTTGGGGAGCCCCAGCATTTT.

The V gene is TRBV24-1, the J gene TRBJ2-1, with D uncertain. The CDR3 has 16 residues. V shed 0 bases and J shed 6 bases, with 14 bases lying between them. Germline CDR1 KGHDR, CDR2 SFDVKD. CDR3 loop: CATSDLPSEVSNEQFF. The CDR3 bases are TGTGCCACCAGTGATTTGCCGTCCGAGGTTTCCAATGAGCAGTTCTTC.

This clonotype appeared many times. The V gene is TRBV5-1, the J gene TRBJ2-2; TRBD2 aligns across 9 bases. The ends lost 4 bases at V and 6 bases at J; junction bases unmatched: 10. This CDR3 region has 16 residues. Germline V lookup: CDR1 SGHRS, CDR2 YFSETQ. CDR3 nucleotides: TGCGCCAGCAGCCCTATAGCGGGAGTGGGGTCCGGGGAGCTGTTTTTT. It codes for CASSPIAGVGSGELFF.

Ten or more counts support this clonotype. The chain is built from TRBV6-1 and TRBJ2-1; TRBD2 agrees at 11 bases. This CDR3 contains 15 residues. V lost 9 bases to trimming and J lost 8 bases; unmatched junction nucleotides: 12. Germline CDR1 reads MNHNS; CDR2 reads SASEGT. The CDR3 protein is CARRNSGRVNHEQFF. CDR3 DNA: TGTGCCAGACGCAATAGCGGGAGGGTTAATCATGAGCAGTTCTTC.

This chain uses TRBV11-1 with TRBJ2-1; 13 bases match TRBD2. V lost 7 bases to trimming and J lost 0 bases; unmatched junction nucleotides: 9. This CDR3 region has 18 residues. CDR1 is SGHAT and CDR2 is FQDESV in the germline V gene (reference sequence). CDR3 protein: CASTPGLAGVSSYNEQFF. CDR3 sequence (DNA): TGTGCCAGCACCCCAGGACTAGCGGGAGTGAGCTCCTACAATGAGCAGTTCTTC.

This chain joins TRBV7-3 and TRBJ1-2; D unresolved. V was cut by 4 bases and J by 8 bases, with 8 bases left in between. This CDR3 region has 11 residues. CDR1 is SGHTA and CDR2 is FQGTGA in the germline V gene. CDR3 in DNA: TGTGCCAGCAGCTCCGGGGAAGGCTACACCTTC. This sequence encodes CASSSGEGYTF.

The chain is built from TRBV3-1 and TRBJ2-1, with 7 bases matching TRBD2. Germline lookup yields CDR1 LGHDT and CDR2 YNNKEL (reference sequence). Germline trimming cut 0 bases from V and 9 bases from J; bases unmatched to any gene: 17. This CDR3 spans 18 amino acids. CDR3 amino acids: CASSQESRLADGWGEQFF. The CDR3 DNA sequence: TGTGCCAGCAGCCAAGAGTCGAGGCTAGCGGATGGATGGGGTGAGCAGTTCTTC.

Many counts were recorded for this clonotype. The V gene is TRBV6-5, the J gene TRBJ1-5, with D possibly TRBD1 on 5 matching bases. Per the germline V gene, CDR1 is MNHEY and CDR2 is SVGAGI. Deletions cut 4 bases from V and 4 bases from J, with 11 bases between. CDR3 length: 14 amino acids. For the CDR3, the DNA is TGTGCCAGCAGTTTGGGGGAACCTAATCAGCCCCAGCATTTT. Its protein product is CASSLGEPNQPQHF.

This clonotype was counted at least ten times. V usage is TRBV5-5 and J usage is TRBJ2-4; 9 nucleotides align to TRBD2. The V segment lost 4 bases and the J segment 0 bases; nucleotides outside the gene matches: 5. The CDR3 is made up of 16 amino acids. CDR1 is SGHKS and CDR2 is YYEKEE in the germline V gene (reference sequence). The CDR3 loop is CASSPSGTLAKNIQYF. The CDR3 DNA sequence: TGTGCCAGCAGCCCTAGCGGGACGCTAGCCAAAAACATTCAGTACTTC.

This clonotype was observed a handful of times. The V call is TRBV4-1, the J call TRBJ2-2, with D possibly TRBD2 on 6 matching bases. V was trimmed by 0 bases and J by 5 bases, leaving 16 bases between them. Germline assignment: CDR1 MGHRA and CDR2 YSYEKL. The CDR3 covers 17 residues. In nucleotides, the CDR3 is TGCGCCAGCAGCCAAGATCAAGGGACTCCGTGGACCGGGGAGCTGTTTTTT. The encoded protein is CASSQDQGTPWTGELFF.

J is TRBJ2-7 and V is TRBV3-1; D is ambiguous. The CDR3 has 12 amino acids. Trimming pared 0 bases from V and 3 bases from J, leaving 3 bases between. Germline V gives CDR1 LGHDT, CDR2 YNNKEL (reference sequence). DNA for the CDR3: TGTGCCAGCAGCCAAGAGAACTACGAGCAGTACTTC. Its protein product is CASSQENYEQYF.

This clonotype showed up just a few times. The rearrangement links TRBV6-1 to TRBJ1-1; TRBD1 aligns across 10 bases. Per the germline V gene, CDR1 is MNHNS and CDR2 is SASEGT. Trimming took 3 bases from V and 3 from J; bases not matched to a gene: 1. The CDR3 has 14 amino acids. The CDR3 coding sequence is TGTGCCAGCAGTGATGGGACAGGGGACACTGAAGCTTTCTTT. This translates into CASSDGTGDTEAFF.

This clonotype was counted at least ten times. The rearrangement joins TRBV5-1 to TRBJ1-2; D is ambiguous. Trimming took 0 bases from V and 4 from J, leaving 7 bases between them. This CDR3 contains 13 residues. CDR1 is SGHRS, CDR2 YFSETQ, per germline. CDR3 sequence: CASSLDGAYGYTF. CDR3 nucleotide sequence: TGCGCCAGCAGCTTGGACGGAGCCTATGGCTACACCTTC.

CDR3 loop: CASSESPVSYEQYV. CDR3 nucleotides: TGCGCCAGCAGTGAGTCCCCAGTCTCCTACGAGCAGTACGTC. This rearrangement joins TRBV10-2 to TRBJ2-7, with D unresolved. V dropped 0 bases and J dropped 0 bases, with 6 bases sitting between them. Looked up from germline, CDR1 is WSHSY and CDR2 is SAAADI. The CDR3 is 14 residues long.

The chain employs TRBV4-3 and TRBJ2-7, with 8 bases identical to TRBD1. CDR3 length equals 14 residues. V dropped 4 bases and J dropped 5; count of bases not matched to a gene: 7. Looked up from germline, CDR1 is LGHNA and CDR2 is YSLEER. The CDR3 protein is CASSLGTGRDEQYF. Here the CDR3 DNA reads TGCGCCAGCAGCCTCGGGACAGGTCGCGACGAGCAGTACTTC.

This clonotype occurred many times. This sequence joins TRBV24-1 and TRBJ2-1; 11 bases map to TRBD1. The CDR3 is 15 residues long. V was clipped by 6 bases and J by 7 bases; unmatched bases: 7. Germline V CDR1 and CDR2: KGHDR, SFDVKD. In nucleotides, the CDR3 is TGTGCCACCAGTCACGGGACAGGGGGTTTGAATGAGCAGTTCTTC. Protein sequence: CATSHGTGGLNEQFF.

This clonotype was picked up a small number of times. V usage is TRBV12-3 or TRBV12-4 and J usage is TRBJ2-6; D is unclear. V was shortened by 1 base and J by 4 bases, with 8 bases between the two germline ends. CDR3 length: 15 residues. Here the CDR3 DNA reads TGTGCCAGCAGTTTAGGATTCGTCGGGGCCAACGTCCTGACTTTC. Translation gives CASSLGFVGANVLTF.

This clonotype was counted a few times. The V gene is TRBV11-1, the J gene TRBJ2-1; the match to TRBD2 covers 10 bases. Germline V CDR1 and CDR2: SGHAT, FQDESV (reference sequence). Trimming removed 2 bases from V and 2 bases from J; junction bases left unmatched: 6. There are 17 residues in the CDR3. CDR3 region: CASSLKAGTSAYNEQFF. The CDR3 nucleotides read TGTGCCAGCAGCTTAAAGGCGGGGACTAGCGCCTACAATGAGCAGTTCTTC.

This clonotype has just a few counts. The CDR3 is CASSQEASWDEQFF. In DNA, the CDR3 is TGCGCCAGCAGCCAAGAGGCATCCTGGGATGAGCAGTTCTTC. The V gene is TRBV4-1, the J gene TRBJ2-1; D not resolved. Germline V gives CDR1 MGHRA, CDR2 YSYEKL. This CDR3 is built from 14 residues. V lost 0 bases, J lost 8 bases, and 11 bases lay in between.

This clonotype was observed a handful of times. V and J are TRBV19 and TRBJ2-3, with 14 bases lining up with TRBD2. The CDR3 consists of 15 residues. Germline loops: CDR1 LNHDA, CDR2 SQIVND (reference sequence). V shed 3 bases, J shed 4 bases, and the junction held 0 bases outside the gene matches. The CDR3 DNA is TGTGCCAGTAGTATGACTAGCGGGAGGGCAGATACGCAGTATTTT. This encodes CASSMTSGRADTQYF.

At least ten counts were recorded for this clonotype. The chain is built from TRBV29-1 and TRBJ2-2, with TRBD2 matching over 12 bases. V trimming: 2 bases; J trimming: 6 bases; junction bases outside the gene matches: 7. CDR3 length equals 16 residues. Germline V gene sequence: CDR1 SQVTM, CDR2 ANQGSEA. Here the CDR3 reads CSVEQKGTSGPGELFF. The CDR3 DNA reads TGCAGCGTTGAACAGAAGGGGACTAGCGGGCCCGGGGAGCTGTTTTTT.

This clonotype was observed many times. The CDR3 nucleotides are TGTGCCAGCAGTCGAAGCGGACGGGCTTACGAGCAGTACTTC. Translation gives CASSRSGRAYEQYF. The chain carries TRBV6-1 and TRBJ2-7; tentative D call: TRBD2 (5 bases). Germline CDR1 MNHNS, CDR2 SASEGT. The CDR3 is 14 residues long. V lost 5 bases and J 4 bases, leaving 15 bases between the germline ends.

This clonotype was observed many times. V is TRBV12-3 or TRBV12-4 and J is TRBJ1-2, with D perhaps TRBD1 (5 bases). The CDR3 consists of 12 residues. V was pared by 4 bases and J by 6 bases, with 9 bases between. The DNA for the CDR3 is TGTGCCAGCAGTTACTGGGGGGATGGCTACACCTTC. Its translation: CASSYWGDGYTF.

This clonotype was detected ten times or more. The chain uses TRBV20-1 and TRBJ2-1; 12 bases fit TRBD2. The germline V gene encodes CDR1 DFQATT and CDR2 SNEGSKA (reference sequence). The V gene end was trimmed by 5 bases and the J gene end by 7 bases; junction bases not matched to a gene: 15. The CDR3 extends over 17 amino acids. CDR3 residues: CSAVPRLAGVFGNEQFF. CDR3 in DNA: TGCAGTGCTGTCCCCCGACTAGCGGGAGTCTTCGGGAATGAGCAGTTCTTC.

The chain has TRBV7-3 and TRBJ2-1, with 10 bases that match TRBD2. Per the germline V gene, CDR1 is SGHTA and CDR2 is FQGTGA. There are 15 residues in the CDR3. With V trimmed by 1 base and J by 9 bases, 6 bases remained unmatched. CDR3 sequence reads: CASSLSLAGVGEQFF. CDR3 nucleotides: TGTGCCAGCAGCTTAAGCCTAGCGGGAGTAGGTGAGCAGTTCTTC.

This clonotype was seen a handful of times. This chain links TRBV19 with TRBJ2-3, with TRBD2 matching 13 bases. From germline, CDR1 is LNHDA and CDR2 SQIVND (reference sequence). V gave up 9 bases and J gave up 6 bases; unmatched junction bases: 6. This CDR3 contains 14 residues. In DNA form, the CDR3 reads TGTGCCAGCAGGACTAGCGGGAGTATGGATACGCAGTATTTT. This gives the protein CASRTSGSMDTQYF.